A single sample gave rise to the 26 T cell receptor beta chains below, sequenced in a study of beta chain features in type 1 diabetes. Findings and caveats of the study: The study found moderately but significantly shorter TCRB CDR3s in all four CD4+ subsets of Type 1 diabetes patients.

What these receptors recognize is not known. The investigators reverse transcribed all of the isolated RNA, so they sequenced expressed TCRB transcripts. Assay used: immunoSEQ multiplex PCR; TCRdb lists only in-frame clones, some missing. The sample contains approximately 730,000 clones, roughly an eighth of which appear only once. Material for sequencing was naive CD4+ T cells from blood. The receptors were sampled from a man in his late teens or twenties with type 1 diabetes.

This clone was seen a handful of times. The chain is built from TRBV6-5 and TRBJ2-7; D not certain. Trimming took off 5 bases at V and 0 bases at J, with 11 bases between the two ends. Germline CDR1 and CDR2: MNHEY and SVGAGI. CDR3 length equals 14 residues. CDR3 nucleotide sequence: TGTGCCAGCAGTGGGCCGGACCGCTCCTACGAGCAGTACTTC. This codes for CASSGPDRSYEQYF.

This chain's CDR3 is CAGHRAEKLFF. The CDR3 DNA reads TGTGCCGGACATCGGGCTGAAAAACTGTTTTTT. The gene calls are TRBV30 and TRBJ1-4, with TRBD1 as a possible D gene (5 bases). Germline V gene sequence: CDR1 GTSNPN, CDR2 SVGIG (reference sequence). With 8 bases removed from V and 7 bases from J, the gap between germline ends came to 11 bases. CDR3 size: 11 residues.

This chain's CDR3 is CASSLEGFAGELFF. In DNA form, the CDR3 reads TGTGCCAGCAGCTTGGAGGGTTTTGCCGGGGAGCTGTTTTTT. The chain recombines TRBV5-6 with TRBJ2-2; D gene ambiguous. V lost 0 bases and J lost 6, with 9 bases in between. This CDR3 region has 14 residues. CDR1 and CDR2 from the germline V gene are SGHDT and YYEEEE.

This clone appeared a few times. This sequence joins TRBV5-6 and TRBJ1-5; D possibly corresponds to TRBD1 (6 bases). Germline V gene data show CDR1 as SGHDT and CDR2 as YYEEEE. The V and J ends lost 2 bases and 4 bases respectively, with 10 bases between them. This CDR3 spans 14 amino acids. CDR3 residues: CASSLGQNNQPQHF. CDR3 DNA sequence: TGTGCCAGCAGCTTAGGACAGAATAATCAGCCCCAGCATTTT.

This chain uses TRBV4-1 with TRBJ2-7, with D maybe TRBD2 (6 bases). The CDR3 sequence is 18 residues long. Germline V gives CDR1 MGHRA, CDR2 YSYEKL. The V gene lost 0 bases and the J gene lost 3 bases, with 21 bases spanning the gap. In nucleotides, the CDR3 is TGCGCCAGCAGCCAAGAGCGGGGCGCCCTTACCCTCTACTACGAGCAGTACTTC. Encoded protein: CASSQERGALTLYYEQYF.

The chain couples TRBV7-2 to TRBJ1-5, with 7 bases matching TRBD1. This CDR3 comprises 17 residues. V lost 1 base to trimming and J lost 0 bases; unmatched junction nucleotides: 6. Germline CDR1 is SGHTA and CDR2 is FQGNSA. CDR3 sequence reads: CASSLDGTAYSNQPQHF. CDR3 sequence (DNA): TGTGCCAGCAGCTTAGATGGGACAGCTTATAGCAATCAGCCCCAGCATTTT.

V gene TRBV28 combines with J gene TRBJ1-5; 9 positions agree with TRBD1. The CDR3 is made up of 20 amino acids. V lost 7 bases, J lost 3 bases, and 22 bases stayed unmatched. CDR1 MDHEN and CDR2 SYDVKM come from the germline V gene. CDR3 in amino acids: CASTFPRGQGKTGYNQPQHF. DNA for the CDR3: TGTGCCAGCACCTTCCCTCGGGGACAGGGAAAGACGGGTTACAATCAGCCCCAGCATTTT.

This clone was seen only a few times. The chain recombines TRBV30 with TRBJ1-2; D gene uncertain. Germline V gene sequence: CDR1 GTSNPN, CDR2 SVGIG (reference sequence). CDR3 size: 16 residues. V was shortened by 0 bases and J by 2 bases, with 16 bases between the two germline ends. The CDR3 nucleotides are TGTGCCTGGAGTGTACCCCCGACCACGTGGAACTATGGCTACACCTTC. This sequence encodes CAWSVPPTTWNYGYTF.

This clone was counted between two and nine times. The chain couples TRBV7-8 to TRBJ1-1; D perhaps matches TRBD1 (6 bases). CDR1 and CDR2 (germline): SGHVS, FQNEAQ. V lost 1 base and J 4 bases, leaving 10 bases between the germline ends. This CDR3 contains 14 residues. This chain's CDR3 is CASSLDRVSTEAFF. As DNA, the CDR3 is TGTGCCAGCAGCTTAGACAGGGTTAGCACTGAAGCTTTCTTT.

This chain links TRBV28 with TRBJ2-7; 9 bases are a match to TRBD1. CDR3 length: 16 residues. V dropped 5 bases and J dropped 0; count of bases not matched to a gene: 8. The germline gives CDR1 MDHEN, CDR2 SYDVKM. The CDR3 region is CASSAPGTGSSYEQYF. CDR3 bases: TGTGCCAGCAGTGCCCCCGGGACAGGGTCCTCCTACGAGCAGTACTTC.

This clone was detected only a few times. This sequence joins TRBV5-1 and TRBJ1-4; 8 bases agree with TRBD1. In germline, CDR1 is SGHRS, CDR2 YFSETQ. The CDR3 spans 14 residues. V shed 4 bases and J 8 bases; nucleotides not matched to a gene: 7. The CDR3 reads CASSIGQGSEKLFF. The CDR3 DNA sequence: TGCGCCAGCAGCATAGGACAGGGAAGCGAAAAACTGTTTTTT.

The genes are TRBV19 and TRBJ1-2; a possible D gene is TRBD1 (6 bases). The length of the CDR3 is 15 residues. Germline values: CDR1 LNHDA, CDR2 SQIVND (reference sequence). Deletions cut 4 bases from V and 4 bases from J, with 16 bases between. CDR3 region: CASSTTGNVFYGYTF. CDR3 nucleotide sequence: TGTGCCAGTAGTACTACAGGGAATGTTTTCTATGGCTACACCTTC. Full variable domain (rest looked up from reference TRBV19 and TRBJ1-2): DGGITQSPKYLFRKEGQNVTLSCEQNLNHDAMYWYRQDPGQGLRLIYYSQIVNDFQKGDIAEGYSVSREKKESFPLTVTSAQKNPTAFYLCASSTTGNVFYGYTFGSGTRLTVV.

This clone was detected a few times. The chain recombines TRBV28 with TRBJ1-1; 9 bases agree with TRBD1. CDR3 length: 14 residues. Germline assignment: CDR1 MDHEN and CDR2 SYDVKM. The ends lost 7 bases at V and 4 bases at J; junction bases unmatched: 7. CDR3 amino acids: CASTFDRGSTEAFF. The CDR3 DNA is TGTGCCAGCACCTTCGACAGGGGGTCCACTGAAGCTTTCTTT.

In its sample, this clone was seen a few times. The chain carries TRBV9 and TRBJ2-1; TRBD1 agrees at 7 bases. Germline V gives CDR1 SGDLS, CDR2 YYNGEE. V shed 3 bases, J shed 2 bases, and the junction held 5 bases outside the gene matches. The CDR3 runs to 15 residues. DNA of the CDR3: TGTGCCAGCAGCGCCAGACAGGGACCCTACAATGAGCAGTTCTTC. Its translation is CASSARQGPYNEQFF.

This clone appeared a few times. V gene TRBV5-6 combines with J gene TRBJ1-6, with D possibly matching TRBD1 (5 bases). The CDR3 has 15 residues. The V end lost 6 bases, the J end lost 7 bases, and 17 bases lay between the germline ends. Germline CDR1 SGHDT, CDR2 YYEEEE. The CDR3 loop reads CASILGGAGNSPLHF. The DNA for the CDR3 is TGTGCCAGCATCCTGGGAGGGGCCGGAAATTCACCCCTCCACTTT.

This clone came up a few times. Other DNA sequences in the sample encode the same CDR3. The chain links TRBV30 to TRBJ1-3; D gene ambiguous. V lost 2 bases, J lost 1 base, and 6 bases lay in between. In germline, CDR1 is GTSNPN, CDR2 SVGIG (reference sequence). CDR3 length equals 13 residues. CDR3 amino acids: CAWSTGSGNTIYF. CDR3 coding DNA: TGTGCCTGGAGTACCGGGTCTGGAAACACCATATATTTT. The full variable domain, completed using reference TRBV30 and TRBJ1-3, is SQTIHQWPATLVQPVGSPLSLECTVEGTSNPNLYWYRQAAGRGLQLLFYSVGIGQISSEVPQNLSASRPQDRQFILSSKKLLLSDSGFYLCAWSTGSGNTIYFGEGSWLTVV.

This clone was observed a few times. CDR3 residues: CASSPQPGPRGETQYF. The CDR3 coding sequence is TGTGCCAGCAGCCCACAACCGGGACCTCGGGGGGAGACCCAGTACTTC. The chain is built from TRBV7-3 and TRBJ2-5, with D perhaps matching TRBD2 (6 bases). In germline, CDR1 is SGHTA, CDR2 FQGTGA. The CDR3 contains 16 residues. V lost 5 bases, J lost 5 bases, and 21 bases lay in between.

Notes on this clone: Other DNA variants within this sample encode the same CDR3. The J gene is TRBJ1-3, the V gene TRBV30; D not resolved. Germline CDR1 reads GTSNPN; CDR2 reads SVGIG (reference sequence). The CDR3 extends over 13 amino acids. Trimming removed 0 bases at V and 1 base at J, with 4 bases between. CDR3 amino acids: CAWSVGSGNTIYF. The DNA for the CDR3 is TGTGCCTGGAGTGTAGGATCTGGAAACACCATATATTTT.

This chain joins TRBV7-2 and TRBJ2-5; 9 bases are a match to TRBD1. V lost 4 bases and J lost 5; bases outside the gene matches: 5. Looked up from germline, CDR1 is SGHTA and CDR2 is FQGNSA. The CDR3 is 14 amino acids. The CDR3 is CASSSDRGRETQYF. The CDR3 DNA sequence: TGTGCCAGCAGCTCGGACAGGGGTAGGGAGACCCAGTACTTC.

The rearrangement uses TRBV14 and TRBJ2-3; TRBD2 matches at 11 bases. CDR1 and CDR2 (germline): SGHDN, FVKESK. V shed 4 bases and J 1 base; nucleotides not matched to a gene: 4. This CDR3 comprises 16 residues. The CDR3 DNA is TGTGCCAGCAGCCGACCGGGACTAGCGGGCACAGATACGCAGTATTTT. It specifies CASSRPGLAGTDTQYF.

The J gene is TRBJ2-5, the V gene TRBV5-1, with D tentatively TRBD2 (7 bases). The tail of the sequence fits TRBJ2-7 better, so the J call may be wrong. CDR1 SGHRS and CDR2 YFSETQ come from the germline V gene. The CDR3 length is 12 residues. In DNA, the CDR3 is TGCGCCAGCAGCACGGGGGGCCCCGAGCAGTACTTC. This translates into CASSTGGPEQYF.

This clone turned up a few times. V usage is TRBV7-9 and J usage is TRBJ2-1; no clear D. Germline assignment: CDR1 SEHNR and CDR2 FQNEAQ (reference sequence). The germline V and J ends were trimmed by 4 bases and 5 bases, with 3 bases remaining between them. The CDR3 is 11 residues long. The CDR3 spells CASSYHNEQFF. The CDR3 DNA reads TGTGCCAGCAGCTATCACAATGAGCAGTTCTTC.

The J gene is TRBJ1-6, the V gene TRBV28; possible D gene TRBD1, 6 bases. V was clipped by 4 bases and J by 10 bases, with 17 bases between them. This CDR3 is 15 amino acids long. CDR1 is MDHEN and CDR2 is SYDVKM in the germline V gene. This CDR3 reads CASSWAQGTVSPLHF. CDR3 coding DNA: TGTGCCAGCAGTTGGGCACAGGGAACGGTCTCACCCCTCCACTTT.

The DNA for the CDR3 is TGTGCCAGCAGCGAAGGACTAGCACAAATCACAGATACGCAGTATTTT. Encoded protein: CASSEGLAQITDTQYF. J is TRBJ2-3 and V is TRBV4-2, with 8 bases identical to TRBD2. With 5 bases clipped from V and 2 bases from J, the junction kept 9 bases outside the gene matches. The CDR3 loop spans 16 amino acids. CDR1 and CDR2 (germline): LGHNA, YNFKEQ.

This sequence joins TRBV7-9 and TRBJ2-3; 7 nucleotides agree with TRBD1. Germline values: CDR1 SEHNR, CDR2 FQNEAQ (reference sequence). The CDR3 has 16 residues. The V segment lost 5 bases and the J segment 2 bases; nucleotides outside the gene matches: 10. The CDR3 is CASSPNRDSYTDTQYF. The CDR3 DNA reads as TGTGCCAGCAGCCCCAACCGGGACAGCTACACAGATACGCAGTATTTT.

This clone turned up a few times. The chain joins TRBV7-9 to TRBJ2-7; D unclear. CDR1 is SEHNR and CDR2 is FQNEAQ in the germline V gene (reference sequence). The V end was cut by 0 bases, the J end by 4 bases, with 10 bases between. The CDR3 runs to 14 residues. This CDR3 reads CASSLAPTGYEQYF. DNA for the CDR3: TGTGCCAGCAGCTTAGCTCCGACTGGGTACGAGCAGTACTTC. The complete variable domain, with remaining parts taken from reference TRBV7-9 and TRBJ2-7, reads DTGVSQNPRHKITKRGQNVTFRCDPISEHNRLYWYRQTLGQGPEFLTYFQNEAQLEKSRLLSDRFSAERPKGSFSTLEIQRTEQGDSAMYLCASSLAPTGYEQYFGPGTRLTVT.